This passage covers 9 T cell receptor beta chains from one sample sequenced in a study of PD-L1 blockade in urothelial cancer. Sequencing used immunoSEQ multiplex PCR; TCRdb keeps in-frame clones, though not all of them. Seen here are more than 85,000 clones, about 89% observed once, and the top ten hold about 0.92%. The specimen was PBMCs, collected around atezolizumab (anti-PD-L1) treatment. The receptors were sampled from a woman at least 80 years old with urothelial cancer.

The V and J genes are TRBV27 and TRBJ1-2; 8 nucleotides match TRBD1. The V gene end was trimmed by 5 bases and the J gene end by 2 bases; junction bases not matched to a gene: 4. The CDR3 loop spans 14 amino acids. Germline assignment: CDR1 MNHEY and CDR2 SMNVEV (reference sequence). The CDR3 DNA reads TGTGCCAGCAGTCCCGACAGGGGCAACTATGGCTACACCTTC. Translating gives CASSPDRGNYGYTF.

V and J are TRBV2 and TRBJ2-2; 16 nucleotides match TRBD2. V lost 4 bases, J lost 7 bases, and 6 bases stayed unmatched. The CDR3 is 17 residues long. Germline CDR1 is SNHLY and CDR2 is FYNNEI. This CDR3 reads CASSGGLAGGQSGELFF. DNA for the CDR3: TGTGCCAGCAGTGGGGGACTAGCGGGAGGGCAGAGCGGGGAGCTGTTTTTT. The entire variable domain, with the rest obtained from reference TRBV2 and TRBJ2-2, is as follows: EPEVTQTPSHQVTQMGQEVILRCVPISNHLYFYWYRQILGQKVEFLVSFYNNEISEKSEIFDDQFSVERPDGSNFTLKIRSTKLEDSAMYFCASSGGLAGGQSGELFFGEGSRLTVL.

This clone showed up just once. The CDR3 region is CASSLGQKETQYF. Here the CDR3 DNA reads TGTGCCAGCAGCTTAGGTCAGAAAGAGACCCAGTACTTC. V is TRBV11-2 and J is TRBJ2-5; D remains ambiguous. Germline values: CDR1 SGHAT, CDR2 FQNNGV. The CDR3 length is 13 residues. V shed 1 base and J shed 3 bases, with 6 bases lying between them.

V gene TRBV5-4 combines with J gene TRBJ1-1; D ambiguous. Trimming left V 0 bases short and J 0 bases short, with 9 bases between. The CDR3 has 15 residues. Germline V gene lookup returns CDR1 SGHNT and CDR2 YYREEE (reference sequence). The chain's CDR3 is CASSLATGMNTEAFF. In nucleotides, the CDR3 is TGTGCCAGCAGCTTGGCGACGGGGATGAACACTGAAGCTTTCTTT.

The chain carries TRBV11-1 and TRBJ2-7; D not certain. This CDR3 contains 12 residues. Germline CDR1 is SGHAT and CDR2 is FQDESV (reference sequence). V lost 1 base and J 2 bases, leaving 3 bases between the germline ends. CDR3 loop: CASSLEPYEQYF. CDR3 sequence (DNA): TGTGCCAGCAGCTTAGAGCCCTACGAGCAGTACTTC.

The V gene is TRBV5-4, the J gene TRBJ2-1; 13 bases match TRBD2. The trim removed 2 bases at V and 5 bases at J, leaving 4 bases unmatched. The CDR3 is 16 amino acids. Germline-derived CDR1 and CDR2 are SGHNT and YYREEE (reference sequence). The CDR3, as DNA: TGTGCCAGCAGCTTTCAACTAGCGGGAGGGAACAATGAGCAGTTCTTC. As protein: CASSFQLAGGNNEQFF. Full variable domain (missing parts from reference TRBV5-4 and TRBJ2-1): ETGVTQSPTHLIKTRGQQVTLRCSSQSGHNTVSWYQQALGQGPQFIFQYYREEENGRGNFPPRFSGLQFPNYSSELNVNALELDDSALYLCASSFQLAGGNNEQFFGPGTRLTVL.

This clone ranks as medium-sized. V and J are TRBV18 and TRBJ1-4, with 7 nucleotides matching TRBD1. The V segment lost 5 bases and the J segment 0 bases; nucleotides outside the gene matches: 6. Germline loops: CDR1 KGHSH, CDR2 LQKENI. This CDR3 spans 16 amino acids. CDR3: CASSSTQGATNEKLFF. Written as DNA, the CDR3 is TGTGCCAGCTCATCGACCCAGGGGGCAACTAATGAAAAACTGTTTTTT.

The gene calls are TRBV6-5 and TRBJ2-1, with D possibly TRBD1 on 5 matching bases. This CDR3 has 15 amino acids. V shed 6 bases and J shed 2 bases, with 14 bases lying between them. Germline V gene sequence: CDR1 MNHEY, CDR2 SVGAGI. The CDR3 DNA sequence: TGTGCCAGCAGAACCCTGGGGCTCCCCTACAATGAGCAGTTCTTC. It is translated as CASRTLGLPYNEQFF.

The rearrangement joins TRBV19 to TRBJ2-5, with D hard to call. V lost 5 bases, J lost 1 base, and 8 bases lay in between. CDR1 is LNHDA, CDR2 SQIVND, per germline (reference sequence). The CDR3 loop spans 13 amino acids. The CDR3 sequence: CASSWAPQETQYF. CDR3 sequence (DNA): TGTGCCAGTAGTTGGGCGCCCCAAGAGACCCAGTACTTC.